The sequence of this TCR beta chain was determined in a study of breast tumors, draining lymph nodes, adjacent tissues. Whole-study results and caveats: Data only fit, rather than demonstrated, lymph node origin of most tumor T cells. Most tumor T cells seemingly derive from lymph node, then expand in tumor. Luminal-like breast cancer showed significantly greater tumor-nontumor repertoire similarity than basal-like breast cancer did.

Of note for this clonotype: Its cognate antigen is unknown.

The lymph nodes were axillary draining lymph nodes from breast cancer patients. Germline-derived CDR1 and CDR2 are LGHDT and YNNKEL (reference sequence). The CDR3 covers 17 residues. The V and J ends lost 1 base and 8 bases, in that order; junction bases with no gene match: 9. Via MiXCR, TCRdb re-called the multiplex PCR reads, giving one row per CDR3 protein. The table lists 200,000 to 300,000 distinct CDR3 sequences, more than 30% of them singletons. The V and J genes are TRBV3-1 and TRBJ1-4; 11 nucleotides match TRBD1. The sequence was obtained from a female donor with breast cancer. Some clones in this sample may be carry-over from other donors' samples. Sequencing was done on a sample of axillary lymph node tissue. The CDR3 DNA reads TGTGCCAGCAGCCAAGTATTCGGACAGGGGGCGAGAGAAAAACTGTTTTTT. Its translation is CASSQVFGQGAREKLFF.